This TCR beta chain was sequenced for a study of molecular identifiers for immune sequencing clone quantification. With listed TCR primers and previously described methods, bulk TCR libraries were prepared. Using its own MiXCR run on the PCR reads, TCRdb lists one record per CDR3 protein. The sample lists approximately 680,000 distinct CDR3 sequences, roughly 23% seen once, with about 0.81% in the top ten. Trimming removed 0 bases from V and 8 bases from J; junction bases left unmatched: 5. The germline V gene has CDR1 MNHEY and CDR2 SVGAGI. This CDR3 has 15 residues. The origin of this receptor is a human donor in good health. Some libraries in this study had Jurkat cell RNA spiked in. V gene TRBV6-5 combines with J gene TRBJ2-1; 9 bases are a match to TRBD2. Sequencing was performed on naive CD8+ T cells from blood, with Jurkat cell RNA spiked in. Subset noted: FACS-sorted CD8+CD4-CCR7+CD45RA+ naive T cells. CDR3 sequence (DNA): TGTGCCAGCAGTTACTCGGGCGGGGGGGCGGATGAGCAGTTCTTC. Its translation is CASSYSGGGADEQFF.